Listed below are T cell receptor beta chains from one sample, sequenced in a study of blood T cell repertoires in COVID-19. Profiling relied on immunoSEQ multiplex PCR, and the TCRdb table lists in-frame clones only, not all of them. The sample has roughly 90,000 clones, approximately 83% seen once. Sequencing was done on a sample of peripheral blood. The receptors stem from a woman aged 80 or over with active or convalescent COVID-19. CDR3s include the opening cysteine and the closing phenylalanine or tryptophan. A D gene is named only where the DNA matches it firmly. The size field is filled for only some rows; it gives once, few, many or a size class.

TGTGCCAGCAGTTTAATAGGGGAAGGGGCCGTCTATGGCTACACCTTC,CASSLIGEGAVYGYTF,NA,TRBJ1-2,NA,TRBV28
TGTGCCAGCAGTAGGGAGTCGGGAAACAATGAGCAGTTCTTC,CASSRESGNNEQFF,NA,TRBJ2-1,NA,TRBV6-5
TGTGCAAGTCGCTTAGACGCAAGGGACAACTGCTATGGCTACACCTTC,CASRLDARDNCYGYTF,NA,TRBJ1-2,NA,TRBV12-2
TGTGCCAGCAGCCTAGGTGCGCGGGGGACGTACAATGAGCAGTTCTTC,CASSLGARGTYNEQFF,TRBD2,TRBJ2-1,NA,TRBV7-8
TGTGCCAGCAAGGTAGGAGCTGGAAACACCATATATTTT,CASKVGAGNTIYF,NA,TRBJ1-3,NA,TRBV12-3/TRBV12-4
TGCGCCAGCAGCTTGTTGACAGCAACTAACTATGGCTACACCTTC,CASSLLTATNYGYTF,NA,TRBJ1-2,NA,TRBV5-1
TGTGCCAGTAGTAGAGACAGGGCAGGCTTCTCTGAAGCTTTCTTT,CASSRDRAGFSEAFF,TRBD1,TRBJ1-1,many,TRBV19
TGTGCCAGCAGCTTAATGCTACAGGGTTCGCATGAGCAGTTCTTC,CASSLMLQGSHEQFF,NA,TRBJ2-1,NA,TRBV7-3
TGTGCCAGTAGTATTAACTTCAGGGAGACCCAGTACTTC,CASSINFRETQYF,NA,TRBJ2-5,NA,TRBV19
TGCGCCAGCAGCCGGGACAGGGGGAACACTGAAGCTTTCTTT,CASSRDRGNTEAFF,TRBD1,TRBJ1-1,NA,TRBV5-1
TGTGCCAGCAGCTTTTTTGGGACATGGCCGTTCTTC,CASSFFGTWPFF,NA,TRBJ2-1,few,TRBV13
TGTGCCAGCAGCCAAGACAGGGGCAGTGAAGCTTTCTTT,CASSQDRGSEAFF,NA,TRBJ1-1,NA,TRBV3-1/TRBV3-2
TGTGCCAGTAGGACTAGCGGGATCCCCAATGAGCAGTTCTTC,CASRTSGIPNEQFF,TRBD2,TRBJ2-1,NA,TRBV19
TGCAGCGTCGCTAATAACTATGGCTACACCTTC,CSVANNYGYTF,NA,TRBJ1-2,NA,TRBV29-1